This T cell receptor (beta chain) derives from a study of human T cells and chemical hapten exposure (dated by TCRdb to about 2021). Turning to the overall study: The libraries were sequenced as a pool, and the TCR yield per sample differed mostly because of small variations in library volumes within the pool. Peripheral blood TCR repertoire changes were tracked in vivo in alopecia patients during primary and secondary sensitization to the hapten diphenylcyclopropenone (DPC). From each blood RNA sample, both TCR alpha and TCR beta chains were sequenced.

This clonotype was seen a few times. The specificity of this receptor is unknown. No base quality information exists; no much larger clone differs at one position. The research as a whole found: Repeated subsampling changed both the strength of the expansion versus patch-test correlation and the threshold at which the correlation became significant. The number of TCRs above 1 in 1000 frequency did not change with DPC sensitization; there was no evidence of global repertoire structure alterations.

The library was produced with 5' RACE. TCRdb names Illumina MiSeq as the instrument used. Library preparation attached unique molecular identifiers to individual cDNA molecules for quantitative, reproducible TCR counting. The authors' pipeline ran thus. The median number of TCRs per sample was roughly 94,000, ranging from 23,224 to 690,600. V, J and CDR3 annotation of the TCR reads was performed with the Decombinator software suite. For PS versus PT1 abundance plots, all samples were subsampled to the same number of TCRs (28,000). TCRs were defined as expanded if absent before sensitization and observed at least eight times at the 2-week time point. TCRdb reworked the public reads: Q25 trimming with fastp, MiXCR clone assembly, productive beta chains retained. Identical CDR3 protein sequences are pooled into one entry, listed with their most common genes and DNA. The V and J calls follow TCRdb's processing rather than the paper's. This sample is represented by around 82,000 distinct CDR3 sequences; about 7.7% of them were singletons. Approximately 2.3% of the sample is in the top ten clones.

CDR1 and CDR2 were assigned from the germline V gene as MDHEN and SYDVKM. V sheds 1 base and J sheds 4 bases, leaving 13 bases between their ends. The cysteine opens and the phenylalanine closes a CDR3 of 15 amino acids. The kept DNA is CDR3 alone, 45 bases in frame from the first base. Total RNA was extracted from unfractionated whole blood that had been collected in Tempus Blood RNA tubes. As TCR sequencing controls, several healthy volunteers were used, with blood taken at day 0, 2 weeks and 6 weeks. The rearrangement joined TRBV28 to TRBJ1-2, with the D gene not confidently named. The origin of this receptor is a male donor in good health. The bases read TGTGCCAGCAGTTTATCGGGGAGCGGAGGCTATGGCTACACCTTC. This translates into CASSLSGSGGYGYTF.